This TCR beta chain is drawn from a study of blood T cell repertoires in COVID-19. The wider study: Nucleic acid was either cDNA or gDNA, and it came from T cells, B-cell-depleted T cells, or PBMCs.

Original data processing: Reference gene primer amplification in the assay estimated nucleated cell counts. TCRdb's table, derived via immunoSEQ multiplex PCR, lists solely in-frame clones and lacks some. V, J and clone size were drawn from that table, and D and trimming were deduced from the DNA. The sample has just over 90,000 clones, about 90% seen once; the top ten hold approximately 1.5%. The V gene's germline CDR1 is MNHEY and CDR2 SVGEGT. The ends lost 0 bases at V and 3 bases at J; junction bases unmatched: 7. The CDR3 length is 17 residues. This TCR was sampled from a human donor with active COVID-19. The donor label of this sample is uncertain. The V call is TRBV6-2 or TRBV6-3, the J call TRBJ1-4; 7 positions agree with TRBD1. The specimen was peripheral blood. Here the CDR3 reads CASSYSGGASANEKLFF. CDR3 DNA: TGTGCCAGCAGTTACTCAGGGGGCGCGTCGGCTAATGAAAAACTGTTTTTT.